Each of the 17 T cell receptor beta chains below was sequenced from the same sample in a study of vaccination and CD4 T cells after COVID-19. Their antigens are not known. Treatment given: 10-day PBMC culture with coronavirus spike peptide pools or control peptides (ViraFEST assay). Oncomine TCR Beta short-read sequencing was applied to DNA from cultured CD4+ T cells. One entry per CDR3 protein results from TCRdb running MiXCR on the PCR reads. The sample holds over 11,000 distinct CDR3 sequences, around a fifth seen once. Material for sequencing was cultured CD4+ T cells from blood. Receptor source: a human donor with COVID-19.

Only a few counts were recorded for this clonotype. J is TRBJ2-2 and V is TRBV7-8; 11 nucleotides match TRBD2. Trimming at V came to 1 base and at J to 5 bases, leaving 9 bases not matched to a gene. Germline V CDR1 and CDR2: SGHVS, FQNEAQ. The CDR3 has 18 residues. CDR3 DNA sequence: TGTGCCAGCAGCTTAGTCGTAGCGGGGGGGATATCTACCGGGGAGCTGTTTTTT. Its protein product is CASSLVVAGGISTGELFF.

CDR3 nucleotides: TGTGCCAGCAGTTCCCCGGGGACAGGGGGAAGAAACACCATATATTTT. Amino acids: CASSSPGTGGRNTIYF. The rearrangement uses TRBV6-5 and TRBJ1-3; 11 bases are shared with TRBD1. V shed 4 bases and J 5 bases; nucleotides not matched to a gene: 7. Germline values: CDR1 MNHEY, CDR2 SVGAGI. This CDR3 is 16 amino acids long.

This clonotype was observed a handful of times. The chain is built from TRBV19 and TRBJ2-4; D gene unclear. This CDR3 has 13 amino acids. Germline V gene lookup returns CDR1 LNHDA and CDR2 SQIVND (reference sequence). Deletions cut 0 bases from V and 8 bases from J, with 8 bases between. CDR3 DNA sequence: TGTGCCAGTAGTATAGAGGGCCAAGACATTCAGTACTTC. Encoded protein: CASSIEGQDIQYF.

The J gene is TRBJ1-1, the V gene TRBV7-6; no clear D gene. The germline gives CDR1 SGHVS, CDR2 FNYEAQ. The CDR3 has 16 residues. V was pared by 1 base and J by 2 bases, with 14 bases between. The DNA of the CDR3 is TGTGCCAGCAGCTTAGGGGTGGCGGCTAGCAACACTGAAGCTTTCTTT. It specifies CASSLGVAASNTEAFF.

V gene TRBV5-1 combines with J gene TRBJ2-2; no firm D call. This CDR3 is built from 14 residues. Per germline, CDR1 SGHRS and CDR2 YFSETQ. V was pared by 0 bases and J by 6 bases, with 9 bases between. CDR3 in amino acids: CASSLGRVPGELFF. The CDR3, as DNA: TGCGCCAGCAGCTTGGGAAGGGTCCCCGGGGAGCTGTTTTTT.

V usage is TRBV5-1 and J usage is TRBJ1-5, with D possibly matching TRBD1 (6 bases). The CDR3 totals 18 residues. CDR1 SGHRS and CDR2 YFSETQ come from the germline V gene. Trimming took 4 bases from V and 3 from J, leaving 23 bases between them. CDR3 sequence reads: CASSVIPQGPNNNQPQHF. DNA for the CDR3: TGCGCCAGCAGCGTAATCCCTCAGGGGCCGAATAACAATCAGCCCCAGCATTTT.

By frequency in the sample, this clonotype is medium-sized. The V gene is TRBV10-1, the J gene TRBJ1-2; no definite D call. The germline V gene encodes CDR1 WNHNN and CDR2 SYGVQD (reference sequence). Trimming took 2 bases from V and 8 from J, leaving 12 bases between them. The CDR3 totals 13 residues. This CDR3 reads CASSETRVGGYTF. CDR3 nucleotide sequence: TGCGCCAGCAGTGAGACAAGGGTCGGAGGCTACACCTTC.

The chain has TRBV6-1 and TRBJ2-1; D possibly uses TRBD1 or TRBD2 (5 bases each). Germline V gene lookup returns CDR1 MNHNS and CDR2 SASEGT. The CDR3 is 15 amino acids. The ends were cut back, 7 bases at V and 0 bases at J, with 13 bases in the middle. In DNA, the CDR3 is TGTGCCAGCAAGGCCGAGGGGAGCTCCTACAATGAGCAGTTCTTC. This encodes CASKAEGSSYNEQFF.

The chain links TRBV5-6 to TRBJ2-1; 10 bases match TRBD1. V lost 0 bases and J lost 5; bases outside the gene matches: 5. Germline V gives CDR1 SGHDT, CDR2 YYEEEE. The CDR3 length is 16 residues. The chain's CDR3 is CASSLAWTGGDNEQFF. The DNA of the CDR3 is TGTGCCAGCAGCTTGGCTTGGACAGGGGGAGACAATGAGCAGTTCTTC.

In its sample, this clonotype was seen a few times. The chain has TRBV20-1 and TRBJ2-7, with TRBD2 matching over 12 bases. Germline V gene lookup returns CDR1 DFQATT and CDR2 SNEGSKA (reference sequence). V dropped 3 bases and J dropped 5; count of bases not matched to a gene: 11. CDR3 length: 16 amino acids. Here the CDR3 reads CSARSPASGGAHEQYF. Written as DNA, the CDR3 is TGCAGTGCTAGGTCACCGGCTAGCGGGGGGGCCCACGAGCAGTACTTC.

This clonotype was picked up a small number of times. V and J are TRBV6-2 or TRBV6-3 and TRBJ2-3; no clear D. CDR1 and CDR2 (germline): MNHEY, SVGEGT. This CDR3 contains 12 residues. Trimming shortened V by 2 bases and J by 3 bases, and 3 bases separated the two germline ends. This CDR3 reads CASSYETDTQYF. The CDR3 DNA reads TGTGCCAGCAGTTACGAAACAGATACGCAGTATTTT.

This clonotype appeared a few times. The gene calls are TRBV6-2 or TRBV6-3 and TRBJ1-5; possibly TRBD1 for D (6 bases). CDR3 length: 14 residues. CDR1 is MNHEY and CDR2 is SVGEGT in the germline V gene. V was shortened by 7 bases and J by 9 bases, with 19 bases between the two germline ends. The CDR3 region is CASKNGQIFWPQHF. In nucleotides, the CDR3 is TGTGCCAGCAAGAATGGACAGATTTTTTGGCCCCAGCATTTT.

This clonotype was observed a few times. The rearrangement links TRBV6-1 to TRBJ1-1; D gene unclear. CDR3 size: 11 residues. V was cut by 8 bases and J by 1 base, with 5 bases left in between. Germline values: CDR1 MNHNS, CDR2 SASEGT. CDR3 loop: CASSANTEAFF. The CDR3 nucleotides read TGTGCCAGCTCAGCGAACACTGAAGCTTTCTTT.

The chain joins TRBV10-3 to TRBJ2-3; D possibly uses TRBD1 or TRBD2 (5 bases each). Trimming stripped 3 bases from V and 0 bases from J, with 16 bases between. This CDR3 region has 17 residues. The germline CDR1 and CDR2 sequences are ENHRY and SYGVKD. The CDR3 sequence is CAISDNKGRTSTDTQYF. CDR3 DNA: TGTGCCATCAGTGATAATAAGGGGAGAACTAGCACAGATACGCAGTATTTT.

The V and J genes are TRBV6-1 and TRBJ1-3, with D unclear. The germline CDR1 and CDR2 sequences are MNHNS and SASEGT. The CDR3 runs to 14 residues. V gave up 10 bases and J gave up 1 base, with 14 bases separating them. The CDR3 DNA sequence: TGTGCCATTTCCGGGAGCCTTTCTGGAAACACCATATATTTT. As protein: CAISGSLSGNTIYF.

As DNA, the CDR3 is TGTGCCAGCAGCCCGGGACAGGGGGTCGGTGTATACACCGGGGAGCTGTTTTTT. Encoded protein: CASSPGQGVGVYTGELFF. The J gene is TRBJ2-2, the V gene TRBV5-4; TRBD1 aligns across 11 bases. V lost 4 bases and J lost 3; bases outside the gene matches: 11. CDR3 length equals 18 residues. Germline loops: CDR1 SGHNT, CDR2 YYREEE (reference sequence).

The chain recombines TRBV28 with TRBJ1-1, with D maybe TRBD1 (5 bases). The germline V gene encodes CDR1 MDHEN and CDR2 SYDVKM. The V end lost 7 bases, the J end lost 9 bases, and 12 bases lay between the germline ends. This CDR3 region has 11 residues. CDR3 residues: CASTSGTKAFF. CDR3 sequence (DNA): TGTGCCAGCACATCCGGGACTAAAGCTTTCTTT.